A selection of T cell receptor beta chains follows, all from one sample in a study of T cell changes during pregnancy in multiple sclerosis. The protocol was immunoSEQ multiplex PCR, while the TCRdb copy is restricted to in-frame clones and leaves out a portion. In the table there are around 35,000 clones, about 92% of which are singletons. The specimen comprised CD4+ T cells from peripheral blood mononuclear cells, sampled in the third trimester of pregnancy. Every receptor here comes from a female donor in good health, enrolled as a control in a pregnancy study. Each CDR3 is given without its conserved first and last residue.

13 TRBV15 ATSRGLAAYNEQF
10 TRBV12-5 ASGLGDRVAF
11 TRBV5-6 ASSLVGGQMIN
11 TRBV12-5 ASGSLADIEAF
13 TRBV29-1 SVVRWGTGQDEAF
11 TRBV21-1 ASSPWNRSPLH
12 TRBV4-3 ASSQDQGIRTIY
10 TRBV10-2 ASSVGRTEAF
14 TRBV14 ASSQRQGPTQETQY
12 TRBV29-1 SVGGQGAYNEQF
11 TRBV11-1 ASSLWGPDTQY